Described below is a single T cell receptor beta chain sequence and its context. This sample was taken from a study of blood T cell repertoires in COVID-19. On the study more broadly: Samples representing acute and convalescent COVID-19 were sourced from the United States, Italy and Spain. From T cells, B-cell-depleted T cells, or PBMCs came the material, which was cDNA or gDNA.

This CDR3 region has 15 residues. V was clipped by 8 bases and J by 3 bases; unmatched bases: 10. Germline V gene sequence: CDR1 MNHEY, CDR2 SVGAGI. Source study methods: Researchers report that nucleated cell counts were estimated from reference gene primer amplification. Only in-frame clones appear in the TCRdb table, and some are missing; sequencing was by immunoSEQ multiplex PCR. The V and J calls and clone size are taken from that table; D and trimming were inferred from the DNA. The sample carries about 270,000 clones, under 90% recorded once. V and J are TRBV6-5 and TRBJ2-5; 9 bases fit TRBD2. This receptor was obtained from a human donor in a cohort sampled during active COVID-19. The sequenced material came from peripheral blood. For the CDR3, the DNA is TGTGCCAGCGGCCTAGCGGGGCTCCACAAAGAGACCCAGTACTTC. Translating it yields CASGLAGLHKETQYF.